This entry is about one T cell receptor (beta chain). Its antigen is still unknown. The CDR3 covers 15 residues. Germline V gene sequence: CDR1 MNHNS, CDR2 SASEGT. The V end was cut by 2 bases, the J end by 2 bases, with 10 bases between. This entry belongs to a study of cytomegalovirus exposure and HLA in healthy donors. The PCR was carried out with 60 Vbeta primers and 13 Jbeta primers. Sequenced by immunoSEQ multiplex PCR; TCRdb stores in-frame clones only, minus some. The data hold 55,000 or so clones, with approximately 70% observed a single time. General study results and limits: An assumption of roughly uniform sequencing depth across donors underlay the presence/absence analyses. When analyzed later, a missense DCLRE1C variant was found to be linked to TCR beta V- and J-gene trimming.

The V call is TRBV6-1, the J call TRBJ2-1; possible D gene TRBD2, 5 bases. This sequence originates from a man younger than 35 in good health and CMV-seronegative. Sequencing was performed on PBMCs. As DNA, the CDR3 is TGTGCCAGCAGTGAACTTTCCGGGACCTACAATGAGCAGTTCTTC. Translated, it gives CASSELSGTYNEQFF.